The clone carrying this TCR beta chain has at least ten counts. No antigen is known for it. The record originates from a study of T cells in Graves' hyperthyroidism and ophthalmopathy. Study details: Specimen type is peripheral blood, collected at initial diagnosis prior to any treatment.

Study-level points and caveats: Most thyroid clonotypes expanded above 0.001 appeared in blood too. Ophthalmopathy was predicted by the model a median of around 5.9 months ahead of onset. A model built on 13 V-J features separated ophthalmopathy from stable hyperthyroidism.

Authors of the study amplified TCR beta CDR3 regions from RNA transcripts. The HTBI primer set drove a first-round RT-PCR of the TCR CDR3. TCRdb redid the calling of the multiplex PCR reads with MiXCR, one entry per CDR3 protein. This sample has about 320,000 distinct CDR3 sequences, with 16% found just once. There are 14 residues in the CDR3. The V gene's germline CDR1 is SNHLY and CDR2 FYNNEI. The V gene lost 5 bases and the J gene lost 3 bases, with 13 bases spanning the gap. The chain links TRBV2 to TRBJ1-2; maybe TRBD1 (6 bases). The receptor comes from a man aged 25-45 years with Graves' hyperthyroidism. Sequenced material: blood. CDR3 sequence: CASSQGRADYGYTF. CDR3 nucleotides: TGTGCCAGCAGTCAGGGGAGAGCGGACTATGGCTACACCTTC.